This T cell receptor (beta chain) was recovered during a study of T cell changes during pregnancy in multiple sclerosis. Clones were read by immunoSEQ multiplex PCR, and TCRdb kept only the in-frame ones, dropping some. The sample consists of more than 30,000 clones, 90% to 95% of them appearing once. Germline loops: CDR1 SGHVS, CDR2 FNYEAQ. V lost 1 base and J lost 4, with 10 bases in between. CDR3 size: 15 residues. The source was CD8+ T cells from peripheral blood mononuclear cells, collected in the third trimester of pregnancy. The J gene is TRBJ2-2, the V gene TRBV7-6; D is unclear. The origin of this receptor is a female donor with multiple sclerosis, enrolled in a pregnancy study. CDR3: CASSLVGPSTGELFF. The CDR3 DNA is TGTGCCAGCAGCTTAGTGGGCCCTTCCACCGGGGAGCTGTTTTTT.